The present entry profiles one T cell receptor (beta chain) with its context. CDR3 length: 13 residues. Germline assignment: CDR1 SGHAT and CDR2 FQNNGV. Trimming took 1 base from V and 2 from J, leaving 6 bases between them. The data stem from a study of CD8+ T cells in alopecia areata. Reverse transcription of extracted RNA yielded cDNA, which provided the sequencing template. Clones were read by immunoSEQ multiplex PCR, and TCRdb kept only the in-frame ones, dropping some. The profile shows under 75,000 clones, roughly half of them singletons. This clonotype originated in a human donor with alopecia areata. Source: CD8+ T cells sorted from blood, taken at week 0. V and J are TRBV11-2 and TRBJ2-7; D is unclear. Here the CDR3 DNA reads TGTGCCAGCAGCTTAGTAGGAACCTACGAGCAGTACTTC. Protein sequence: CASSLVGTYEQYF.